Described below is a single T cell receptor beta chain sequence and its context. Its recognized antigen is unknown. It has no much larger one-base neighbor in the sample; base qualities were not kept. The data were taken from a study of vaccination effects on CD4 cells after COVID-19 (dated 2022 in TCRdb). Looking at the study overall: Each participant received two doses of an mRNA SARS-CoV-2 vaccine, either BNT162b2 or mRNA-1273. In both COVID-19 convalescent patients and infection-naive vaccine recipients, the study compared SARS-CoV-2 spike-specific CD4+ TCR repertoires from before mRNA vaccination with those from after it. A total of 10 COVID-19 convalescent patients and a handful of SARS-CoV-2-naive healthy vaccine recipients were included in the full study. Cultures from other donors in the study were sequenced with the Oncomine TCR Beta short-read assay on an Illumina iSeq 100. Summary of the overall study and its limitations: Marked clonal contraction was observed in both infection-induced and vaccine-induced clones at late post-vaccination timepoints, consistent with waning T cell responses. Only a small number of convalescent patients were included, and no early post-infection timepoints were available, which limited the study. In healthy vaccine recipients, vaccine-induced clones were almost all SARS-CoV-2 mono-reactive, with only 1 of 255 being cross-reactive with common cold coronaviruses.

In the ViraFEST assay, PBMC were stimulated with viral peptide pools, and antigen-specific CD4+ T cell clonotypes were then identified by expansion using TCR sequencing. After around 10 days of culture, CD4+ T cells were isolated with the EasySep CD4+ T cell isolation kit. Negative nucleocapsid antibody results before and after vaccination confirmed that the healthy vaccine recipients had no prior SARS-CoV-2 infection. Two million PBMC per well were cultured in IMDM with around 5% human AB serum, 10 IU/ml IL-2 and gentamicin, plus 10 ug/ml peptides. Half of the culture medium was replaced with fresh IL-2-containing medium on days 3 and 7. Unless otherwise noted, each peptide stimulation condition was cultured in triplicate wells. PBMC were separated from whole blood using Ficoll-Paque Plus gradient centrifugation and were then either cryopreserved at -140C or used fresh. The overlapping peptide pools covered the spike proteins of SARS-CoV-2 and of the common cold coronaviruses HCoV-NL63, HCoV-OC43 and HCoV-229E. The QIAamp micro DNA kit was used to extract genomic DNA from the cultured CD4+ T cells.

The protocol used for the library was the immunoSEQ multiplex PCR assay. DNA from the cultured, isolated CD4+ T cells was subjected to TCR beta CDR3 sequencing. Concerning the study's data processing: Non-productive TCR sequences were removed and reads were trimmed to the CDR3 region, keeping CDR3s of at least 7 amino acids. The MANAFEST web app was used to identify antigen-specific clonotypes by comparing expansion in peptide wells with expansion in reference cultures. Positive clones required FDR<0.05 expansion versus reference and all other wells, odds ratio above 5, and frequency above 0.1% in two replicate wells. A clonotype was called cross-reactive if it was significantly expanded both in SARS-CoV-2 spike wells and in at least one common cold coronavirus spike condition. CDR3 similarity was assessed by Levenshtein distance using the stringdist R package, and unrooted trees were constructed with ape in R 3.6.1. TCRdb limited this immuneACCESS table to in-frame rearrangements with V and J called. A share of clones is missing; checked studies link under half to unresolved V genes, and the rest is unexplained. The DNA was the basis for D and trimming; V, J and clone size are from that table. In all, the sample holds just under 45,000 clones, and roughly 79% of those were seen once. The ten largest clones capture approximately 11% of the sample.

The germline V gene gives CDR1 as KGHSH and CDR2 as LQKENI. Including cysteine and valine, the CDR3 has 13 amino acids. Solely the CDR3 DNA is kept, with 39 bases framed from the first base. The junction carries 12 bases between V and J, which are trimmed by 4 bases and 5 bases respectively. The sequence was collected from a human donor who received a COVID-19 vaccine. The rearranged chain carries TRBV18 and TRBJ2-7; matching of 6 bases hints at TRBD1 as the D gene. The sample here was CD4+ T cells from PBMCs cultured with SARS-CoV-2 spike peptides, taken before COVID-19 vaccination. According to the study, the label for this sample's cell subset or site signals: SARS-CoV-2 spike overlapping peptide pool stimulation. The nucleotide sequence is TGTGCCAGCTCACAAAACCGGGACAACGAGCAGTACGTC. This is translated as CASSQNRDNEQYV.